These 27 T cell receptor beta chains share one sample of origin, sequenced in a study of siplizumab effects on memory and regulatory T cells. Profiling relied on immunoSEQ multiplex PCR, and the TCRdb table lists in-frame clones only, not all of them. Of more than 85,000 clones in the sample, around 90% were seen once. Sequencing used CD4+ T cells sorted from blood. The source is a human donor in good health.

J is TRBJ2-7 and V is TRBV4-2, with no clear D. This CDR3 region has 16 residues. Trimming shortened V by 0 bases and J by 2 bases, and 14 bases separated the two germline ends. In germline, CDR1 is LGHNA, CDR2 YNFKEQ. In DNA, the CDR3 is TGTGCCAGCAGCCAAGATCTTAGAGCCACTACCTACGAGCAGTACTTC. It is translated as CASSQDLRATTYEQYF.

To note about this clone: Other DNA variants within this sample encode the same CDR3. The chain recombines TRBV30 with TRBJ2-3; D is possibly TRBD2 (5 bases). Germline assignment: CDR1 GTSNPN and CDR2 SVGIG (reference sequence). The germline V and J ends were trimmed by 4 bases and 6 bases, with 20 bases remaining between them. The CDR3 covers 15 residues. The CDR3 spells CAWNPVRAARDTQYF. In DNA, the CDR3 is TGTGCCTGGAACCCCGTGCGAGCGGCCAGGGATACGCAGTATTTT.

The CDR3 reads CASSLDFGGTGELFF. CDR3 DNA sequence: TGTGCCAGCAGCTTAGATTTCGGGGGCACCGGGGAGCTGTTTTTT. The chain has TRBV11-2 and TRBJ2-2; D is perhaps TRBD2 (6 bases). The V gene lost 0 bases and the J gene lost 4 bases, with 9 bases spanning the gap. Germline-derived CDR1 and CDR2 are SGHAT and FQNNGV. This CDR3 spans 15 amino acids. The variable domain in full, completed from reference TRBV11-2 and TRBJ2-2, reads EAGVAQSPRYKIIEKRQSVAFWCNPISGHATLYWYQQILGQGPKLLIQFQNNGVVDDSQLPKDRFSAERLKGVDSTLKIQPAKLEDSAVYLCASSLDFGGTGELFFGEGSRLTVL.

V usage is TRBV7-2 and J usage is TRBJ2-5; D is tentatively TRBD1 or TRBD2 (6 bases each). V shed 3 bases and J shed 6 bases, with 20 bases lying between them. The CDR3 length is 16 residues. CDR1 and CDR2 from the germline V gene are SGHTA and FQGNSA. CDR3 in amino acids: CASSFPGATLAKTQYF. The CDR3 DNA reads TGTGCCAGCAGCTTCCCGGGGGCCACCTTGGCGAAGACCCAGTACTTC. Variable domain in full (rest from reference TRBV7-2 and TRBJ2-5): GAGVSQSPSNKVTEKGKDVELRCDPISGHTALYWYRQSLGQGLEFLIYFQGNSAPDKSGLPSDRFSAERTGGSVSTLTIQRTQQEDSAVYLCASSFPGATLAKTQYFGPGTRLLVL.

The chain carries TRBV28 and TRBJ2-1; D not certain. This CDR3 region has 14 residues. Germline V gives CDR1 MDHEN, CDR2 SYDVKM. The V end was cut by 2 bases, the J end by 4 bases, with 9 bases between. The CDR3 loop is CASSLRVAYNEQFF. CDR3 coding DNA: TGTGCCAGCAGTTTAAGGGTTGCTTACAATGAGCAGTTCTTC.

V is TRBV19 and J is TRBJ2-1; 9 bases align to TRBD2. V shed 3 bases, J shed 9 bases, and the junction held 12 bases outside the gene matches. The CDR3 runs 16 residues. Germline values: CDR1 LNHDA, CDR2 SQIVND (reference sequence). CDR3: CASSISAVAGEGEQFF. Written as DNA, the CDR3 is TGTGCCAGTAGTATCTCGGCGGTAGCGGGAGAGGGTGAGCAGTTCTTC.

The V call is TRBV7-9, the J call TRBJ2-1, with D maybe TRBD2 (6 bases). V was cut by 3 bases and J by 8 bases, with 14 bases left in between. This CDR3 has 14 amino acids. Per germline, CDR1 SEHNR and CDR2 FQNEAQ (reference sequence). CDR3 nucleotides: TGTGCCAGCAGCTTCAGCGGGCGGGTGGATGAGCAGTTCTTC. Amino acid sequence: CASSFSGRVDEQFF.

This clone was seen once. This sequence joins TRBV10-1 and TRBJ2-3, with D maybe TRBD1 (5 bases). V lost 2 bases, J lost 0 bases, and 9 bases lay in between. CDR1 is WNHNN and CDR2 is SYGVQD in the germline V gene (reference sequence). CDR3 length: 15 residues. CDR3 sequence reads: CASSETGFSTDTQYF. DNA for the CDR3: TGCGCCAGCAGTGAGACAGGATTTAGCACAGATACGCAGTATTTT.

The DNA of the CDR3 is TGTGCCAGCAGTTACTCGATGGGTGGGCACAATGAGCAGTTCTTC. Its protein is CASSYSMGGHNEQFF. This chain connects TRBV6-5 to TRBJ2-1; no reliable D call. V gave up 0 bases and J gave up 5 bases, with 11 bases separating them. Germline assignment: CDR1 MNHEY and CDR2 SVGAGI. The CDR3 sequence is 15 residues long.

The chain couples TRBV11-3 to TRBJ1-1, with 8 bases aligning to TRBD1. J lost 1 base, V lost 4 bases, and 2 bases had no gene match. Germline V lookup: CDR1 SGHNT, CDR2 YENEEA. The CDR3 is 14 amino acids. CDR3 DNA sequence: TGTGCCAGCAGCTCAGGGACAGGGAACACTGAAGCTTTCTTT. Residues: CASSSGTGNTEAFF. The whole variable domain, remainder taken from reference TRBV11-3 and TRBJ1-1, is EAGVVQSPRYKIIEKKQPVAFWCNPISGHNTLYWYLQNLGQGPELLIRYENEEAVDDSQLPKDRFSAERLKGVDSTLKIQPAELGDSAVYLCASSSGTGNTEAFFGQGTRLTVV.

This clone was seen just once. CDR3 coding DNA: TGCGCCAGCATTTCAGGGAAGACAGGGACTAGCGGGAGAGAGAAGAATGAGCAGTTCTTC. This sequence encodes CASISGKTGTSGREKNEQFF. J is TRBJ2-1 and V is TRBV10-1; 14 nucleotides match TRBD2. J gave up 7 bases and V 7 bases, and 21 bases lay outside the gene matches. CDR1 and CDR2 from the germline V gene are WNHNN and SYGVQD (reference sequence). CDR3 size: 20 residues.

The J gene is TRBJ2-1, the V gene TRBV2; TRBD1 or TRBD2 may be the D gene (7 bases each). The CDR3 spans 14 residues. CDR1 is SNHLY and CDR2 is FYNNEI in the germline V gene. Trimming took 3 bases from V and 4 from J, leaving 10 bases between them. The CDR3 is CASSDRGGYNEQFF. The CDR3 DNA is TGTGCCAGCAGTGACAGGGGGGGGTACAATGAGCAGTTCTTC.

The CDR3 loop is CASIRDPTGELFF. The CDR3, as DNA: TGTGCCAGCATCCGGGACCCAACCGGGGAGCTGTTTTTT. The V call is TRBV25-1, the J call TRBJ2-2; D may match TRBD1 or TRBD2 (5 bases each). Germline V gene lookup returns CDR1 MGHDK and CDR2 SYGVNS. The CDR3 sequence is 13 residues long. Trimming pared 7 bases from V and 5 bases from J, leaving 11 bases between. Drawing the rest from reference TRBV25-1 and TRBJ2-2, the complete variable domain is EADIYQTPRYLVIGTGKKITLECSQTMGHDKMYWYQQDPGMELHLIHYSYGVNSTEKGDLSSESTVSRIRTEHFPLTLESARPSHTSQYLCASIRDPTGELFFGEGSRLTVL.

The chain carries TRBV10-3 and TRBJ1-4; a possible D gene is TRBD1 (5 bases). V lost 3 bases and J lost 8, with 13 bases in between. This CDR3 has 14 residues. CDR1 ENHRY and CDR2 SYGVKD come from the germline V gene. This chain's CDR3 is CAISETGHSEKLFF. Written as DNA, the CDR3 is TGTGCCATCAGTGAAACAGGACATAGCGAAAAACTGTTTTTT.

The J gene is TRBJ1-4, the V gene TRBV5-4; D may be TRBD1 (5 bases). Germline loops: CDR1 SGHNT, CDR2 YYREEE (reference sequence). Trimming removed 0 bases from V and 8 bases from J, with 11 bases in between. This CDR3 region has 14 residues. The CDR3 coding sequence is TGTGCCAGCAGCTTGGAGAGGAGGGGCGAAAAACTGTTTTTT. This codes for CASSLERRGEKLFF.

The V gene is TRBV7-9, the J gene TRBJ2-2; maybe TRBD1 (5 bases). The CDR3 runs to 11 residues. V was shortened by 6 bases and J by 8 bases, with 7 bases between the two germline ends. Germline V CDR1 and CDR2: SEHNR, FQNEAQ (reference sequence). CDR3 sequence (DNA): TGTGCCAGCAGAGACAGAGGGGAGCTGTTTTTT. Translation: CASRDRGELFF.

The rearrangement joins TRBV9 to TRBJ2-2; D may be TRBD2 (6 bases). The V gene's germline CDR1 is SGDLS and CDR2 YYNGEE. This CDR3 is built from 17 residues. The ends were cut back, 0 bases at V and 2 bases at J, with 14 bases in the middle. The CDR3 protein is CASSVGPGLPNTGELFF. CDR3 in DNA: TGTGCCAGCAGCGTAGGGCCGGGACTTCCTAACACCGGGGAGCTGTTTTTT. The whole variable domain, filled in from reference TRBV9 and TRBJ2-2, reads DSGVTQTPKHLITATGQRVTLRCSPRSGDLSVYWYQQSLDQGLQFLIQYYNGEERAKGNILERFSAQQFPDLHSELNLSSLELGDSALYFCASSVGPGLPNTGELFFGEGSRLTVL.

V gene TRBV6-5 combines with J gene TRBJ1-4, with a weak D call TRBD1 (5 bases). Between the trimmed V and J ends, which lost 5 bases and 10 bases, there was a span of 17 bases. CDR1 MNHEY and CDR2 SVGAGI come from the germline V gene. CDR3 size: 14 residues. This CDR3 is CASSARGSLGKLFF. The CDR3 nucleotides read TGTGCCAGCAGTGCCCGGGGGAGCCTTGGAAAACTGTTTTTT.

Only one count was recorded for this clone. The rearrangement links TRBV18 to TRBJ1-1; no definite D call. V gave up 6 bases and J gave up 5 bases, with 10 bases separating them. This CDR3 spans 12 amino acids. Germline assignment: CDR1 KGHSH and CDR2 LQKENI. CDR3 loop: CASSYDRTEAFF. CDR3 sequence (DNA): TGTGCCAGCTCGTATGACCGGACTGAAGCTTTCTTT.

The chain couples TRBV7-6 to TRBJ2-5, with D possibly being TRBD2 (6 bases). The length of the CDR3 is 14 residues. The ends were cut back, 5 bases at V and 5 bases at J, with 15 bases in the middle. From germline, CDR1 is SGHVS and CDR2 FNYEAQ. CDR3 amino acids: CASSGWDFRETQYF. The DNA for the CDR3 is TGTGCCAGCAGCGGCTGGGACTTTCGTGAGACCCAGTACTTC.

The V call is TRBV6-1, the J call TRBJ2-7; weak D call: TRBD1 (5 bases). There are 11 residues in the CDR3. CDR1 is MNHNS and CDR2 is SASEGT in the germline V gene. The V gene lost 7 bases and the J gene lost 7 bases, with 11 bases spanning the gap. CDR3 DNA: TGTGCCAGCAAAGGGGTTAGTGAGCAGTACTTC. Translation gives CASKGVSEQYF.

The chain is built from TRBV28 and TRBJ2-7; TRBD2 agrees at 9 bases. Germline V lookup: CDR1 MDHEN, CDR2 SYDVKM. V was pared by 4 bases and J by 4 bases, with 8 bases of the junction left unmatched. This CDR3 has 15 residues. The CDR3: CASSSHAAGGYEQYF. The CDR3 nucleotides read TGTGCCAGCAGTTCCCACGCGGCGGGAGGGTACGAGCAGTACTTC. Supplemented by reference TRBV28 and TRBJ2-7, the full variable domain reads DVKVTQSSRYLVKRTGEKVFLECVQDMDHENMFWYRQDPGLGLRLIYFSYDVKMKEKGDIPEGYSVSREKKERFSLILESASTNQTSMYLCASSSHAAGGYEQYFGPGTRLTVT.

The rearrangement joins TRBV14 to TRBJ2-7; 9 positions agree with TRBD1. The CDR3 extends over 20 amino acids. Trimming took 2 bases from V and 0 from J; bases not matched to a gene: 17. CDR1 SGHDN and CDR2 FVKESK come from the germline V gene. The CDR3 DNA reads as TGTGCCAGCAGCCAAAAACAGGGGGCGCTATCCGAATCCAGCTCCTACGAGCAGTACTTC. It is translated as CASSQKQGALSESSSYEQYF.

The chain employs TRBV7-3 and TRBJ2-7; no clear D. V gave up 4 bases and J gave up 0 bases, with 10 bases separating them. In germline, CDR1 is SGHTA, CDR2 FQGTGA. The CDR3 covers 14 residues. In DNA, the CDR3 is TGTGCCAGCAGCTCCCTCGACGGCTCCTACGAGCAGTACTTC. As protein: CASSSLDGSYEQYF.

The chain employs TRBV5-4 and TRBJ2-2; a possible D gene is TRBD1 (8 bases). Trimming stripped 4 bases from V and 5 bases from J, with 15 bases between. The V gene's germline CDR1 is SGHNT and CDR2 YYREEE (reference sequence). The CDR3 consists of 15 residues. The CDR3 is CASSPNRGGTGELFF. The CDR3 nucleotides read TGTGCCAGCAGCCCAAACAGGGGGGGAACCGGGGAGCTGTTTTTT.

The rearrangement links TRBV11-2 to TRBJ2-3; TRBD1 matches at 10 bases. Germline V CDR1 and CDR2: SGHAT, FQNNGV. With V trimmed by 5 bases and J by 1 base, 6 bases remained unmatched. This CDR3 comprises 16 residues. CDR3 loop: CASSMTGTGGTDTQYF. CDR3 nucleotide sequence: TGTGCCAGCAGCATGACCGGGACAGGGGGCACAGATACGCAGTATTTT. Combining the CDR3 with reference TRBV11-2 and TRBJ2-3 gives the whole variable domain EAGVAQSPRYKIIEKRQSVAFWCNPISGHATLYWYQQILGQGPKLLIQFQNNGVVDDSQLPKDRFSAERLKGVDSTLKIQPAKLEDSAVYLCASSMTGTGGTDTQYFGPGTRLTVL.

J is TRBJ2-3 and V is TRBV5-1; 8 bases are a match to TRBD2. This CDR3 is built from 15 residues. Germline V gene data show CDR1 as SGHRS and CDR2 as YFSETQ. The trim removed 4 bases at V and 3 bases at J, leaving 7 bases unmatched. CDR3 nucleotides: TGCGCCAGCAGCGGAGGCGGGAGGCAAACAGATACGCAGTATTTT. Residues: CASSGGGRQTDTQYF.